This passage covers 23 T cell receptor beta chains from one sample sequenced in a study of cytomegalovirus exposure and HLA in healthy donors. In the PCR, 60 Vbeta and 13 Jbeta primers were used. Measured with immunoSEQ multiplex PCR; TCRdb has only the in-frame clones, and not every one. This sample yields about 170,000 clones, of which 62% are seen a single time; 2.5% to 3% belongs to the top ten. The sample consisted of PBMCs. All receptors come from a man aged 40-49 years in good health and CMV-seronegative.

The rearrangement joins TRBV27 to TRBJ1-1, with a weak D call TRBD1 (6 bases). Germline CDR1 and CDR2: MNHEY and SMNVEV (reference sequence). The CDR3 is made up of 14 amino acids. Trimming stripped 6 bases from V and 0 bases from J, with 11 bases between. CDR3 DNA: TGTGCCAGCAGCCCAGGGGAGATGAACACTGAAGCTTTCTTT. Amino acid sequence: CASSPGEMNTEAFF.

The V and J genes are TRBV18 and TRBJ2-7; 7 nucleotides match TRBD1. CDR1 and CDR2 from the germline V gene are KGHSH and LQKENI. The CDR3 extends over 15 amino acids. J gave up 1 base and V 3 bases, and 6 bases lay outside the gene matches. This CDR3 reads CASSPTTGWSYEQYF. DNA of the CDR3: TGTGCCAGCTCACCGACGACAGGGTGGTCCTACGAGCAGTACTTC.

The rearrangement joins TRBV5-6 to TRBJ1-4, with D tentatively TRBD1 (6 bases). The V end was cut by 4 bases, the J end by 6 bases, with 16 bases between. Germline CDR1 is SGHDT and CDR2 is YYEEEE. The CDR3 runs to 15 residues. In DNA, the CDR3 is TGTGCCAGCAGCCCGGGGACACCCAGGGATGAAAAACTGTTTTTT. Its protein product is CASSPGTPRDEKLFF.

The chain links TRBV10-3 to TRBJ2-7; 8 nucleotides align to TRBD1. Germline CDR1 ENHRY, CDR2 SYGVKD. V gave up 3 bases and J gave up 5 bases; unmatched junction bases: 15. The CDR3 loop spans 17 amino acids. CDR3 DNA: TGTGCCATCAGTGACCTACATCAGGGGGCCGGAGGGAACGAGCAGTACTTC. Its translation: CAISDLHQGAGGNEQYF.

Only a few counts were recorded for this clone. V gene TRBV11-1 combines with J gene TRBJ2-7, with 8 bases that match TRBD1. CDR1 is SGHAT, CDR2 FQDESV, per germline (reference sequence). J was trimmed by 4 bases and V by 5 bases; bases with no gene match: 10. The CDR3 totals 15 residues. This CDR3 is CASSPGGTGAYEQYF. The DNA for the CDR3 is TGTGCCAGCAGCCCGGGCGGGACAGGAGCTTACGAGCAGTACTTC. Drawing the rest from reference TRBV11-1 and TRBJ2-7, the complete variable domain is EAEVAQSPRYKITEKSQAVAFWCDPISGHATLYWYRQILGQGPELLVQFQDESVVDDSQLPKDRFSAERLKGVDSTLKIQPAELGDSAMYLCASSPGGTGAYEQYFGPGTRLTVT.

There are a few counts of this clone. This chain links TRBV5-5 with TRBJ1-1; 7 bases match TRBD1. CDR1 and CDR2 (germline): SGHKS, YYEKEE (reference sequence). The CDR3 runs 14 residues. V trimming: 0 bases; J trimming: 3 bases; junction bases outside the gene matches: 2. CDR3 nucleotides: TGTGCCAGCAGCTTGGGCACAGGGGACACTGAAGCTTTCTTT. Its protein is CASSLGTGDTEAFF.

V gene TRBV4-3 combines with J gene TRBJ2-5; D is ambiguous. V lost 4 bases and J lost 8, with 17 bases in between. Germline lookup yields CDR1 LGHNA and CDR2 YSLEER. The CDR3 loop spans 14 amino acids. CDR3 nucleotide sequence: TGCGCCAGCAGCCCTAGTAGGAACATGGGTACCCAGTACTTC. It specifies CASSPSRNMGTQYF.

The V and J genes are TRBV27 and TRBJ1-3, with D possibly matching TRBD1 (5 bases). Germline V gene data show CDR1 as MNHEY and CDR2 as SMNVEV (reference sequence). Trimming took 1 base from V and 4 from J, leaving 8 bases between them. CDR3 length: 14 residues. The CDR3 protein is CASSLFAGGNTIYF. The CDR3 nucleotides are TGTGCCAGCAGTTTATTTGCAGGGGGAAACACCATATATTTT.

The chain carries TRBV5-1 and TRBJ2-1, with TRBD2 matching over 14 bases. CDR1 and CDR2 from the germline V gene are SGHRS and YFSETQ. This CDR3 has 16 residues. Trimming at V came to 4 bases and at J to 10 bases, leaving 10 bases not matched to a gene. CDR3 sequence reads: CASSHPGLAGVQEQFF. The CDR3 DNA is TGCGCCAGCAGCCACCCGGGACTAGCGGGAGTTCAGGAGCAGTTCTTC.

The CDR3 region is CASSSALGGANEKLFF. The CDR3 region has the DNA TGTGCCAGCAGTAGCGCCTTGGGGGGGGCAAATGAAAAACTGTTTTTT. This chain joins TRBV6-6 and TRBJ1-4; D might be TRBD1 (6 bases). The germline V gene encodes CDR1 MNHNY and CDR2 SVGAGI (reference sequence). Trimming took off 5 bases at V and 5 bases at J, with 18 bases between the two ends. This CDR3 spans 16 amino acids.

The chain is built from TRBV2 and TRBJ2-7, with 7 bases fitting TRBD1. The CDR3 spans 14 residues. V dropped 5 bases and J dropped 4; count of bases not matched to a gene: 8. Germline-derived CDR1 and CDR2 are SNHLY and FYNNEI. CDR3 sequence reads: CASSYRGAGYEQYF. The CDR3 bases are TGTGCCAGCAGTTACAGGGGAGCCGGTTACGAGCAGTACTTC.

The V gene is TRBV11-2, the J gene TRBJ2-1; 11 nucleotides line up with TRBD2. Trimming at V came to 6 bases and at J to 6 bases, leaving 7 bases not matched to a gene. Per the germline V gene, CDR1 is SGHAT and CDR2 is FQNNGV. The CDR3 spans 15 residues. CDR3 protein: CASSSGTSGANEQFF. CDR3 DNA sequence: TGTGCCAGCAGTTCCGGGACTAGCGGAGCCAATGAGCAGTTCTTC. Complete variable domain (other parts from reference TRBV11-2 and TRBJ2-1): EAGVAQSPRYKIIEKRQSVAFWCNPISGHATLYWYQQILGQGPKLLIQFQNNGVVDDSQLPKDRFSAERLKGVDSTLKIQPAKLEDSAVYLCASSSGTSGANEQFFGPGTRLTVL.

The chain uses TRBV30 and TRBJ2-7, with D maybe TRBD1 (5 bases). CDR1 is GTSNPN, CDR2 SVGIG, per germline (reference sequence). Trimming cost V 1 base and J 5 bases, with 9 bases left between them. This CDR3 region has 12 residues. The CDR3 loop is CAWSGRGNEQYF. The CDR3 coding sequence is TGTGCCTGGAGTGGTAGGGGCAACGAGCAGTACTTC. The variable domain in full, with the rest retrieved from reference TRBV30 and TRBJ2-7, is SQTIHQWPATLVQPVGSPLSLECTVEGTSNPNLYWYRQAAGRGLQLLFYSVGIGQISSEVPQNLSASRPQDRQFILSSKKLLLSDSGFYLCAWSGRGNEQYFGPGTRLTVT.

The chain carries TRBV28 and TRBJ2-4; a possible D gene is TRBD2 (5 bases). With 4 bases removed from V and 2 bases from J, the gap between germline ends came to 9 bases. This CDR3 spans 14 amino acids. Per germline, CDR1 MDHEN and CDR2 SYDVKM. CDR3 sequence: CASSSSGPKNIQYF. The DNA of the CDR3 is TGTGCCAGCAGTTCAAGCGGACCCAAAAACATTCAGTACTTC.

V is TRBV18 and J is TRBJ2-1; 11 nucleotides align to TRBD2. Germline V gene data show CDR1 as KGHSH and CDR2 as LQKENI. V lost 3 bases, J lost 6 bases, and 4 bases stayed unmatched. This CDR3 region has 15 residues. For the CDR3, the DNA is TGTGCCAGCTCACCCACTAGCGGGGGAGGCAATGAGCAGTTCTTC. Amino acid sequence: CASSPTSGGGNEQFF.

This chain uses TRBV5-1 with TRBJ2-7; D may be TRBD1 (6 bases). Trimming took off 0 bases at V and 6 bases at J, with 13 bases between the two ends. The CDR3 sequence is 14 residues long. Germline V lookup: CDR1 SGHRS, CDR2 YFSETQ. The CDR3 sequence is CASSLDVTGSEQYF. The CDR3, as DNA: TGCGCCAGCAGCTTGGACGTGACAGGATCCGAGCAGTACTTC.

The chain uses TRBV5-4 and TRBJ2-1; a possible D gene is TRBD2 (5 bases). V lost 5 bases and J lost 4, with 13 bases in between. The germline V gene encodes CDR1 SGHNT and CDR2 YYREEE (reference sequence). The CDR3 runs to 14 residues. The CDR3 DNA follows: TGTGCCAGCAGGTCGTACCGGGAATACAATGAGCAGTTCTTC. This encodes CASRSYREYNEQFF.

J is TRBJ2-1 and V is TRBV13, with D perhaps matching TRBD2 (6 bases). Germline V CDR1 and CDR2: PRHDT, FYEKMQ (reference sequence). The V and J ends lost 0 bases and 8 bases respectively, with 8 bases between them. CDR3 length: 13 residues. CDR3 DNA sequence: TGTGCCAGCAGCTTAGGCCGCGGGGATGAGCAGTTCTTC. This codes for CASSLGRGDEQFF.

J is TRBJ2-5 and V is TRBV5-4; TRBD2 agrees at 8 bases. The CDR3 contains 15 residues. After removal of 5 bases from V and 4 bases from J, the junction contained 10 bases not matched to a gene. Germline values: CDR1 SGHNT, CDR2 YYREEE (reference sequence). CDR3 DNA sequence: TGTGCCAGCAGTCGGGAGGGGACTAGAGCAGAGACCCAGTACTTC. Protein: CASSREGTRAETQYF. Filled out from reference TRBV5-4 and TRBJ2-5, the complete variable domain reads ETGVTQSPTHLIKTRGQQVTLRCSSQSGHNTVSWYQQALGQGPQFIFQYYREEENGRGNFPPRFSGLQFPNYSSELNVNALELDDSALYLCASSREGTRAETQYFGPGTRLLVL.

Only a few counts were recorded for this clone. The V call is TRBV7-9, the J call TRBJ2-3, with D maybe TRBD1 (5 bases). Between the trimmed V and J ends, which lost 2 bases and 3 bases, there was a span of 12 bases. Per germline, CDR1 SEHNR and CDR2 FQNEAQ (reference sequence). The CDR3 has 15 amino acids. The CDR3 sequence is CASSLIRAPTDTQYF. The CDR3 DNA reads TGTGCCAGCAGCTTAATCAGGGCCCCAACAGATACGCAGTATTTT.

The chain has TRBV2 and TRBJ1-5, with D possibly TRBD1 on 5 matching bases. CDR1 and CDR2 (germline): SNHLY, FYNNEI. The CDR3 covers 15 residues. Trimming stripped 1 base from V and 5 bases from J, with 12 bases between. CDR3 residues: CASSEGRGFHQPQHF. DNA of the CDR3: TGTGCCAGCAGTGAAGGTAGGGGTTTCCATCAGCCCCAGCATTTT.

The chain is built from TRBV15 and TRBJ1-5, with 8 bases aligning to TRBD1. The V and J ends lost 0 bases and 7 bases, in that order; junction bases with no gene match: 5. The germline CDR1 and CDR2 sequences are LNHNV and YYDKDF (reference sequence). CDR3 length: 15 residues. The CDR3 DNA reads TGTGCCACCAGCAGAGATCGAACAGGGGGGCAGCCCCAGCATTTT. This translates into CATSRDRTGGQPQHF.

The V gene is TRBV2, the J gene TRBJ2-7; 8 bases agree with TRBD2. Germline V gives CDR1 SNHLY, CDR2 FYNNEI. V dropped 1 base and J dropped 2; count of bases not matched to a gene: 4. The length of the CDR3 is 15 residues. CDR3 region: CASSEGAGGTYEQYF. In DNA form, the CDR3 reads TGTGCCAGCAGTGAAGGGGCGGGGGGAACCTACGAGCAGTACTTC.